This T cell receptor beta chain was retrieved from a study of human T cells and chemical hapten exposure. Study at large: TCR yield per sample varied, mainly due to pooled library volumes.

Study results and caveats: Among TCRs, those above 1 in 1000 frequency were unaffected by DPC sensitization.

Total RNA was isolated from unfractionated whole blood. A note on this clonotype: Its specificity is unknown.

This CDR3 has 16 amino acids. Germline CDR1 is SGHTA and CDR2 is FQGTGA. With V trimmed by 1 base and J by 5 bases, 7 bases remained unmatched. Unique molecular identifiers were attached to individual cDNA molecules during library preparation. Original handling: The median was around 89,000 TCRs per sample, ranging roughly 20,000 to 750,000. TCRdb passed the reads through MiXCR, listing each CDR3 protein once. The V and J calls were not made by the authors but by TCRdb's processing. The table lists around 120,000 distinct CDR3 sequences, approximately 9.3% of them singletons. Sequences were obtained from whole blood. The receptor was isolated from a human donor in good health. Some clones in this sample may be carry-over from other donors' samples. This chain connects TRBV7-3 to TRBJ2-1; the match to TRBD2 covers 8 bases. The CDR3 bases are TGTGCCAGCAGCTTAATGGGGCGGGGGGTGGACAATGAGCAGTTCTTC. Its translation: CASSLMGRGVDNEQFF.